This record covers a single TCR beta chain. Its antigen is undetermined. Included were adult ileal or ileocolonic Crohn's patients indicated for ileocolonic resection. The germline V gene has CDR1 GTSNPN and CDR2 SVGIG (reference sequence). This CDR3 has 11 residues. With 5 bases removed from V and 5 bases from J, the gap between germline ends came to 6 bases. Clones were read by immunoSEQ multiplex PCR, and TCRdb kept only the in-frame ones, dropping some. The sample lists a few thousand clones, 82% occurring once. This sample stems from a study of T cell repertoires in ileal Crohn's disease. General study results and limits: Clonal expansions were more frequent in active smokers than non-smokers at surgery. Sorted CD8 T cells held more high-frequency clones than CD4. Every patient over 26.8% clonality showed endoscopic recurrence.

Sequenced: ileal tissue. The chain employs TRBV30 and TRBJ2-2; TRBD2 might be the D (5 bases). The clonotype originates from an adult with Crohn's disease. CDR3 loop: CAWGSTGELFF. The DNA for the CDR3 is TGTGCCTGGGGGAGTACCGGGGAGCTGTTTTTT.